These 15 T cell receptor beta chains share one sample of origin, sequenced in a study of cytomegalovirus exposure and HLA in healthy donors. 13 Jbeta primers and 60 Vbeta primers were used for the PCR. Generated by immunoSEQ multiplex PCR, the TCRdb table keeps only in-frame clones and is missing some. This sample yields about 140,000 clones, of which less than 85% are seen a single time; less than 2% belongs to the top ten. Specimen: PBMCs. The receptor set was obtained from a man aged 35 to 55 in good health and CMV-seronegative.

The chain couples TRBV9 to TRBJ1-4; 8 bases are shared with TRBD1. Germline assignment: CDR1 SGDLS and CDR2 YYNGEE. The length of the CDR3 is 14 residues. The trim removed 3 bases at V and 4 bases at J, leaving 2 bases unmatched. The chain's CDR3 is CASSDDRGNEKLFF. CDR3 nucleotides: TGTGCCAGCAGCGACGACAGGGGTAATGAAAAACTGTTTTTT.

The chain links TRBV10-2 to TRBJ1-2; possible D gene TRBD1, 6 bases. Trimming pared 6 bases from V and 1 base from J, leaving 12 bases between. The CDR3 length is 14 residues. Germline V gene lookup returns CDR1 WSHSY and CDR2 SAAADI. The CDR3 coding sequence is TGCGCCAGCAGGGACAGTGATTATAACTATGGCTACACCTTC. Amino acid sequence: CASRDSDYNYGYTF.

The DNA of the CDR3 is TGCGCCAGCTTGACAGGCAGAAACACCGGGGAGCTGTTTTTT. This codes for CASLTGRNTGELFF. The V call is TRBV10-1, the J call TRBJ2-2, with a weak D call TRBD1 (6 bases). From germline, CDR1 is WNHNN and CDR2 SYGVQD (reference sequence). The germline V and J ends were trimmed by 8 bases and 2 bases, with 12 bases remaining between them. The CDR3 runs 14 residues.

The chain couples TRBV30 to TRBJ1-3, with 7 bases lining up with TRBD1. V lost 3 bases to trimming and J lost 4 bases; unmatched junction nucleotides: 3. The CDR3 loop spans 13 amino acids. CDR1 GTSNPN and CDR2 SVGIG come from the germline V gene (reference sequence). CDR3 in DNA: TGTGCCTGGAGCCGACAGGGAGGAAACACCATATATTTT. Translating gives CAWSRQGGNTIYF.

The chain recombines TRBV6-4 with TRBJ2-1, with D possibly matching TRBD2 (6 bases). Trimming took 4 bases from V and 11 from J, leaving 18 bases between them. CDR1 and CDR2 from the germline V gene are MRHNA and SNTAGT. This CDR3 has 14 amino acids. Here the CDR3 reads CASSVSGESPKQFF. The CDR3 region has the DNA TGTGCCAGCAGTGTTTCGGGGGAGTCACCGAAGCAGTTCTTC.

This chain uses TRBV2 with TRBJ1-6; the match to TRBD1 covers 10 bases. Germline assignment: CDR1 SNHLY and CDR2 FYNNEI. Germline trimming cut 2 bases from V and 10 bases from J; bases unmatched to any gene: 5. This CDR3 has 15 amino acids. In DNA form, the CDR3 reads TGTGCCAGCAGTGAAACCCGGACAGGGGGGTCACCCCTCCACTTT. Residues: CASSETRTGGSPLHF.

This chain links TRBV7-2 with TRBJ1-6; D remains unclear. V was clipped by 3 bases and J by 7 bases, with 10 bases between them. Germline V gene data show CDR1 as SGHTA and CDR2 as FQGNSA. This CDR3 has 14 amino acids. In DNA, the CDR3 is TGTGCCAGCAGCTTTGATAGCGGCAATTCACCCCTCCACTTT. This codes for CASSFDSGNSPLHF.

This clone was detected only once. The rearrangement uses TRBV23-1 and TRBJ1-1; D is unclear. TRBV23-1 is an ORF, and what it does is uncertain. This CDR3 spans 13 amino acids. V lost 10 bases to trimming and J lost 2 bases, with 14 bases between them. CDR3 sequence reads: CATSDLANTEAFF. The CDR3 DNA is TGCGCCACCTCCGACTTGGCAAACACTGAAGCTTTCTTT.

The CDR3: CASSLGVTQYF. CDR3 nucleotides: TGTGCCAGCAGTCTAGGGGTGACCCAGTACTTC. This sequence joins TRBV6-6 and TRBJ2-5; possible D gene TRBD1, 5 bases. From germline, CDR1 is MNHNY and CDR2 SVGAGI (reference sequence). The CDR3 runs to 11 residues. The V and J ends lost 5 bases and 7 bases respectively, with 8 bases between them.

CDR3 bases: TGTGCCAGCAGCCCAATAACGGTCATGGGGGCTGGAAACACTGAAGCTTTCTTT. Translation gives CASSPITVMGAGNTEAFF. The rearrangement uses TRBV27 and TRBJ1-1; a weak D match, TRBD1 (6 bases). V lost 6 bases and J lost 2, with 25 bases in between. CDR3 length: 18 amino acids. Germline CDR1 reads MNHEY; CDR2 reads SMNVEV (reference sequence).

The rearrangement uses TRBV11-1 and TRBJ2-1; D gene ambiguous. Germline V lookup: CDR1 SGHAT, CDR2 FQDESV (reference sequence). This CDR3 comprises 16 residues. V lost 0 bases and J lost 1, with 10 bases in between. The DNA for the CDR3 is TGTGCCAGCAGCTTAGCCGGCAGAGGATCCTACAATGAGCAGTTCTTC. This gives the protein CASSLAGRGSYNEQFF. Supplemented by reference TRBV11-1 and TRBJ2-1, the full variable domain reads EAEVAQSPRYKITEKSQAVAFWCDPISGHATLYWYRQILGQGPELLVQFQDESVVDDSQLPKDRFSAERLKGVDSTLKIQPAELGDSAMYLCASSLAGRGSYNEQFFGPGTRLTVL.

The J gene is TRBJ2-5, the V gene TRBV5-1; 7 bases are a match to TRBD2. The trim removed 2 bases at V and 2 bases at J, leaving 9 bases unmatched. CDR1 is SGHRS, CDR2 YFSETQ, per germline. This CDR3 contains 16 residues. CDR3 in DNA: TGCGCCAGCAGCTTAAACACGGGCGGGAGTCAAGAGACCCAGTACTTC. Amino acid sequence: CASSLNTGGSQETQYF.

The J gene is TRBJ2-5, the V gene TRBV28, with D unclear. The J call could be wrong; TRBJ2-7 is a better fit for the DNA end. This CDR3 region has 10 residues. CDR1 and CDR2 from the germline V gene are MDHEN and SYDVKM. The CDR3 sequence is CATNFNEQYF. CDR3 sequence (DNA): TGTGCCACCAACTTCAACGAGCAGTACTTC.

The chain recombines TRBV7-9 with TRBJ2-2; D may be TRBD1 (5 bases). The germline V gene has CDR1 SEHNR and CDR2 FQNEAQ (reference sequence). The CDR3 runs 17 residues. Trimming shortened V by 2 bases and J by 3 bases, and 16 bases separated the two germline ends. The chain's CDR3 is CASSLSRQGVDTGELFF. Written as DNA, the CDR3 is TGTGCCAGCAGCTTATCTCGGCAGGGTGTCGACACCGGGGAGCTGTTTTTT.

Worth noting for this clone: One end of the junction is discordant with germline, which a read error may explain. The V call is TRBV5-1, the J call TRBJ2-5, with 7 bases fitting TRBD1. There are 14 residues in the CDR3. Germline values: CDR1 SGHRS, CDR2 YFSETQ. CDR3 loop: CASSRTGGQETRYF. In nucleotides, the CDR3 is TGCGCCAGCAGCCGGACAGGAGGCCAAGAGACCCGGTACTTC.